The rows below give T cell receptor beta chains drawn from one sample of a study of blood T cell repertoires in COVID-19. Assay used: immunoSEQ multiplex PCR; TCRdb lists only in-frame clones, some missing. Of 400,000 to 550,000 clones listed, nearly 90% were seen once; the top ten hold roughly 1.9%. Sequenced material: PBMCs or T cells enriched from blood (not recorded which). These receptors all stem from a woman aged 18 to 35 with acute COVID-19. Each CDR3 is given with its conserved first and last residue. Fields, in order: J gene, D gene, clone size, V gene, CDR3 protein, CDR3 DNA. The D gene is left open where the match is weak. The size field is filled for only some rows; it gives once, few, many or a size class.

TRBJ2-1,TRBD2,-,TRBV19,CASTISGSPYNEQFF,TGTGCCAGTACCATTAGCGGGAGTCCCTACAATGAGCAGTTCTTC
TRBJ2-1,-,-,TRBV3-1/TRBV3-2,CASSQELVLDNEQFF,TGTGCCAGCAGCCAAGAACTAGTCTTAGACAATGAGCAGTTCTTC
TRBJ1-6,TRBD1,-,TRBV11-2,CASSRVTGGAYNSPLHF,TGTGCCAGCAGTAGAGTGACAGGGGGGGCCTATAATTCACCCCTCCACTTT
TRBJ1-2,-,-,TRBV29-1,CSVPTRQENYGYTF,TGCAGCGTTCCAACGCGACAGGAGAACTATGGCTACACCTTC
TRBJ2-7,TRBD1,-,TRBV9,CASSEGQGGTYEQYF,TGTGCCAGCAGCGAGGGACAGGGGGGGACCTACGAGCAGTACTTC
TRBJ2-7,-,-,TRBV9,CASSVREIPYEQYF,TGTGCCAGCAGCGTAAGGGAGATTCCCTACGAGCAGTACTTC
TRBJ2-5,-,-,TRBV3-1/TRBV3-2,CASSLRGTYPETQYF,TGTGCCAGCAGCCTAAGAGGGACATATCCAGAGACCCAGTACTTC
TRBJ1-5,-,few,TRBV5-1,CASSLDPPVSNQPQHF,TGCGCCAGCAGCTTGGACCCGCCGGTAAGCAATCAGCCCCAGCATTTT
TRBJ1-5,-,-,TRBV27,CASSADGRANQPQHF,TGTGCCAGCAGTGCCGACGGCAGGGCGAATCAGCCCCAGCATTTT
TRBJ1-2,TRBD1,-,TRBV9,CASSVGTGDPYGYTF,TGTGCCAGCAGCGTAGGGACAGGGGATCCCTATGGCTACACCTTC
TRBJ2-7,TRBD1,-,TRBV7-3,CASSYSPGQGYEQYF,TGTGCCAGCAGCTACTCACCGGGACAGGGGTACGAGCAGTACTTC
TRBJ2-3,-,-,TRBV10-3,CAISGEVRDTQYF,TGTGCCATCAGTGGCGAGGTTCGGGATACGCAGTATTTT
TRBJ1-1,TRBD1,-,TRBV19,CASRKRETGGTEAFF,TGTGCCAGTAGGAAGAGGGAGACAGGGGGCACTGAAGCTTTCTTT
TRBJ2-3,TRBD2,-,TRBV24-1,CATSEAGRSTDTQYF,TGTGCCACCAGTGAAGCGGGACGTAGCACAGATACGCAGTATTTT
TRBJ1-5,-,-,TRBV20-1,CSASDQGNNQPQHF,TGCAGTGCTAGTGACCAGGGTAATAATCAGCCCCAGCATTTT
TRBJ1-2,-,-,TRBV6-5,CASSLGQNYGYTF,TGTGCCAGCAGCCTGGGACAAAACTATGGCTACACCTTC
TRBJ2-1,TRBD2,-,TRBV9,CASSVGNTGLAGRDEQFF,TGTGCCAGCAGCGTAGGGAACACGGGACTAGCGGGCCGTGATGAGCAGTTCTTC
TRBJ2-5,-,-,TRBV5-1,CASRYRETQYF,TGCGCCAGCAGGTATCGGGAGACCCAGTACTTC
TRBJ1-1,-,-,TRBV9,CASSPQTVSNTEAFF,TGTGCCAGCAGCCCACAGACAGTCTCCAACACTGAAGCTTTCTTT
TRBJ2-2,-,-,TRBV7-8,CASSLGLGGGNTGELFF,TGTGCCAGCAGCTTAGGTCTGGGAGGGGGGAACACCGGGGAGCTGTTTTTT
TRBJ1-5,-,-,TRBV28,CASSSYSFLSTPQHF,TGTGCCAGCAGTTCCTACAGTTTTTTATCCACGCCCCAGCATTTT
TRBJ1-2,-,-,TRBV7-8,CASRPGGAGVNYGYTF,TGTGCCAGCAGACCGGGAGGGGCAGGCGTTAACTATGGCTACACCTTC
TRBJ2-2,TRBD1,-,TRBV5-4,CASSSRGRETGTGELFF,TGTGCCAGCAGCTCAAGGGGGCGCGAGACAGGTACCGGGGAGCTGTTTTTT
TRBJ1-6,-,-,TRBV7-9,CASSPQGLFSPLHF,TGTGCCAGCAGCCCACAGGGCTTATTTTCACCCCTCCACTTT
TRBJ2-2,TRBD1,-,TRBV10-1,CASSGTGRGSTGELFF,TGCGCCAGCAGTGGGACAGGAAGAGGGTCCACCGGGGAGCTGTTTTTT
TRBJ1-4,-,-,TRBV12-3/TRBV12-4,CASSLRTKEKLFF,TGTGCCAGCAGTTTAAGGACAAAGGAAAAACTGTTTTTT
TRBJ1-1,TRBD1,-,TRBV10-3,CAIRATDRVTEAFF,TGTGCCATCAGAGCCACGGACAGGGTCACTGAAGCTTTCTTT
TRBJ2-2,-,-,TRBV3-1/TRBV3-2,CASSLIRTSPELFF,TGTGCCAGCAGCCTGATACGGACTTCCCCGGAGCTGTTTTTT
TRBJ2-7,TRBD2,-,TRBV3-1/TRBV3-2,CASSQGLAGGQFEQYF,TGTGCCAGCAGCCAGGGACTAGCGGGAGGCCAGTTCGAGCAGTACTTC
TRBJ2-3,-,-,TRBV11-3,CASSRYPAGPDTQYF,TGTGCCAGCAGCCGTTACCCAGCGGGTCCAGATACGCAGTATTTT
TRBJ2-7,TRBD2,-,TRBV15,CATSTNRGGNYEQYF,TGTGCCACCAGCACGAACCGGGGGGGAAATTACGAGCAGTACTTC
TRBJ2-5,TRBD1,-,TRBV4-1,CASSQVMDRQETQYF,TGCGCCAGCAGCCAAGTTATGGACAGGCAAGAGACCCAGTACTTC
TRBJ1-5,-,-,TRBV7-6,CASSLWAGKNQPQHF,TGTGCCAGCAGCTTATGGGCAGGAAAGAATCAGCCCCAGCATTTT
TRBJ2-5,-,-,TRBV4-3,CASSQVWGGMETQYF,TGCGCCAGCAGCCAAGTTTGGGGGGGCATGGAGACCCAGTACTTC
TRBJ2-6,TRBD1,-,TRBV19,CASSVGQGAGANVLTF,TGTGCCAGTAGTGTCGGACAGGGGGCTGGGGCCAACGTCCTGACTTTC
TRBJ1-2,TRBD1,-,TRBV3-1/TRBV3-2,CASSQDGYRDRGHGGYTF,TGTGCCAGCAGCCAAGATGGATACCGGGACAGGGGGCATGGTGGCTACACCTTC
TRBJ1-4,TRBD1,-,TRBV2,CASSKQGAYEKLFF,TGTGCCAGCAGTAAACAGGGGGCGTATGAAAAACTGTTTTTT
TRBJ1-6,-,-,TRBV28,CASSLPREGNTPLHF,TGTGCCAGCAGCCTACCGCGGGAGGGAAATACACCCCTCCACTTT
TRBJ2-1,-,-,TRBV28,CASSLKRANEQFF,TGTGCCAGCAGTTTAAAGCGGGCCAATGAGCAGTTCTTC
TRBJ1-3,TRBD1,-,TRBV9,CASSVRTGVENTIYF,TGTGCCAGCAGCGTTCGGACAGGGGTGGAAAACACCATATATTTT
TRBJ2-5,-,-,TRBV10-1,CASSEAQGGTQYF,TGCGCCAGCAGTGAGGCCCAGGGAGGGACCCAGTACTTC